This record looks at one T cell receptor (beta chain) sequence and its context. As yet, its antigen is unknown. The sample belongs to a study of response to subunit inactivated influenza vaccine. Germline CDR1 and CDR2: SGHTA and FQGNSA. CDR3 length: 15 residues. The V end lost 0 bases, the J end lost 4 bases, and 12 bases lay between the germline ends. Study results and limitations: The authors suggested that every seasonal influenza vaccination recruits few new T cells.

TCRdb processed the RT-PCR reads anew with MiXCR; each CDR3 protein has one entry. The table lists about 310,000 distinct CDR3 sequences, approximately 20% of them singletons. The sequencing used PBMCs from blood, collected less than 22 months after vaccination. The chain recombines TRBV7-2 with TRBJ1-2; D perhaps matches TRBD1 (5 bases). The receptor comes from a man aged 50 to 69 who received an inactivated influenza vaccine. CDR3 bases: TGTGCCAGCAGCTTAGCGAGAGGGGTTGGCTATGGCTACACCTTC. Its protein product is CASSLARGVGYGYTF.